Presented here are 21 T cell receptor beta chains from one specimen sequenced in a study of metastatic and nonmetastatic thyroid tumors. TCRdb reprocessed the PCR reads using MiXCR. The sample records tens of thousands of clones, around 15% being singletons. Thyroid surgery took place with no prior treatment in any patient. The specimen sequenced was blood. These receptors were collected from a male donor with papillary thyroid cancer or a benign thyroid nodule (not recorded which). Some clones in this sample may be carry-over from other donors' samples.

This clone was counted many times. V and J are TRBV24-1 and TRBJ2-1; TRBD1 might be the D (5 bases). The CDR3 sequence is 12 residues long. Germline-derived CDR1 and CDR2 are KGHDR and SFDVKD. Trimming shortened V by 4 bases and J by 7 bases, and 7 bases separated the two germline ends. CDR3 sequence reads: CATSERGNEQFF. The CDR3 DNA is TGTGCCACCAGTGAAAGGGGAAATGAGCAGTTCTTC.

To note about this clone: A single base separates this from a much larger clone, so it may be a read error. V usage is TRBV28 and J usage is TRBJ2-3; D unresolved. V was cut by 6 bases and J by 7 bases, with 17 bases left in between. Germline V gives CDR1 MDHEN, CDR2 SYDVKM. The CDR3 loop spans 14 amino acids. CDR3 sequence reads: CASRPGPTPYTQYF. DNA of the CDR3: TGTGCCAGCAGACCCGGCCCTACGCCATATACGCAGTATTTT.

Remarks on this clone: The junction does not match germline at one end; this may be a read error. This chain connects TRBV28 to TRBJ1-5, with D perhaps matching TRBD1 (5 bases). The CDR3 sequence is 16 residues long. Germline CDR1 is MDHEN and CDR2 is SYDVKM. The CDR3, as DNA: TGTGCCATCAGTTCACCTACAGGATATAGCAATCAGCCCCAGCATTTT. This translates into CAISSPTGYSNQPQHF.

This clone was counted at least ten times. CDR3 coding DNA: TGTGCCAGCTCCACGGGGAGGAACACCGGGGAGCTGTTTTTT. Protein sequence: CASSTGRNTGELFF. This chain connects TRBV9 to TRBJ2-2, with a tentative D call TRBD2 (5 bases). From germline, CDR1 is SGDLS and CDR2 YYNGEE. V lost 7 bases and J 1 base, leaving 11 bases between the germline ends. This CDR3 spans 14 amino acids.

This clone was recorded many times. This sequence joins TRBV28 and TRBJ1-2; no clear D gene. With 6 bases removed from V and 6 bases from J, the gap between germline ends came to 8 bases. The CDR3 loop spans 11 amino acids. CDR1 and CDR2 from the germline V gene are MDHEN and SYDVKM. CDR3: CASSSLHGYTF. CDR3 nucleotides: TGTGCCAGCAGCAGCCTGCATGGCTACACCTTC.

This clone was detected ten times or more. The chain joins TRBV27 to TRBJ2-7, with 9 bases identical to TRBD1. The CDR3 is 15 amino acids. Trimming cost V 5 bases and J 7 bases; bases outside gene matches: 12. Germline values: CDR1 MNHEY, CDR2 SMNVEV (reference sequence). This CDR3 is CASSPDRDRVFEQYV. The CDR3 coding sequence is TGTGCCAGCAGTCCTGACCGGGACAGGGTTTTTGAGCAGTACGTC.

This clone was observed at least ten times. V usage is TRBV7-6 and J usage is TRBJ2-1; the D gene is possibly TRBD1 (6 bases). The V gene lost 2 bases and the J gene lost 1 base, with 21 bases spanning the gap. The germline V gene encodes CDR1 SGHVS and CDR2 FNYEAQ. The CDR3 totals 19 residues. The CDR3 loop is CASSLYSQARGYSYNEQFF. The DNA for the CDR3 is TGTGCCAGCAGCTTATACTCACAGGCCAGGGGTTATTCCTACAATGAGCAGTTCTTC.

Concerning this clone itself: Given a much more abundant clone one base away, this may be a read error. The V call is TRBV18, the J call TRBJ2-1; D is perhaps TRBD2 (5 bases). This CDR3 is built from 15 residues. CDR1 is KGHSH and CDR2 is LQKENI in the germline V gene. The germline V and J ends were trimmed by 3 bases and 3 bases, with 12 bases remaining between them. The CDR3 nucleotides read TGTGCCAGCTCACCGTCGGGATCCTTCTACAATGAGCAGTTCTTC. This translates into CASSPSGSFYNEQFF.

This clone was detected many times. The chain joins TRBV4-1 to TRBJ2-7; D might be TRBD2 (6 bases). Trimming removed 5 bases at V and 4 bases at J, with 12 bases between. The CDR3 extends over 13 amino acids. Looked up from germline, CDR1 is MGHRA and CDR2 is YSYEKL. The CDR3 DNA sequence: TGCGCCAGCAGCTGTAGCGGCTTATACGAGCAGTACGTC. Protein product: CASSCSGLYEQYV.

For this clone: A read error may produce the germline difference seen at one junction end. The chain combines TRBV20-1 with TRBJ2-1; D perhaps matches TRBD2 (5 bases). Germline CDR1 reads DFQATT; CDR2 reads SNEGSKA (reference sequence). The CDR3 has 17 residues. Here the CDR3 reads CSARYLAGGPVYNEQLF. CDR3 DNA sequence: TGCAGTGCTAGGTATCTAGCAGGAGGACCGGTTTACAATGAGCAGTTATTC.

This clone came up many times. CDR3 nucleotide sequence: TGTGCCAGCCGCTGGGAGGGTGAGCAGTTCTTC. Its translation is CASRWEGEQFF. The chain links TRBV2 to TRBJ2-1; 7 nucleotides match TRBD2. The CDR3 loop spans 11 amino acids. The germline V gene encodes CDR1 SNHLY and CDR2 FYNNEI. Trimming took 8 bases from V and 9 from J; bases not matched to a gene: 4.

This chain connects TRBV6-1 to TRBJ2-7; 8 bases agree with TRBD2. The germline CDR1 and CDR2 sequences are MNHNS and SASEGT. The junction had 19 bases not matched to a gene; V was cut back by 5 bases and J by 7 bases. The CDR3 extends over 17 amino acids. The CDR3 protein is CASSREVRREGTGEQYV. CDR3 DNA sequence: TGTGCCAGCAGTCGCGAGGTAAGACGGGAGGGCACGGGAGAGCAGTACGTC.

This clone came up many times. The chain uses TRBV18 and TRBJ2-7; D is perhaps TRBD1 or TRBD2 (5 bases each). This CDR3 has 13 residues. Trimming took 2 bases from V and 7 from J, leaving 12 bases between them. From germline, CDR1 is KGHSH and CDR2 LQKENI. This CDR3 reads CASSPGVGEEQYF. CDR3 sequence (DNA): TGTGCCAGCTCACCAGGGGTAGGGGAGGAGCAGTACTTC.

This clone has only a few counts. The final CDR3 position lacks the conserved phenylalanine or tryptophan, pointing to a likely read error. DNA of the CDR3: TGTGCCAGCGACAGGGCGACCTTAGGTGGCTACACCCTC. Amino acid sequence: CASDRATLGGYTL. The V call is TRBV28, the J call TRBJ1-2; 7 bases are shared with TRBD1. From germline, CDR1 is MDHEN and CDR2 SYDVKM. The CDR3 is 13 amino acids. Germline trimming cut 8 bases from V and 7 bases from J; bases unmatched to any gene: 10.

The chain uses TRBV7-9 and TRBJ2-7; D uncertain. The CDR3 runs to 12 residues. CDR1 and CDR2 (germline): SEHNR, FQNEAQ (reference sequence). V shed 6 bases and J shed 3 bases, with 9 bases lying between them. This CDR3 reads CASSFDRYEQYF. The DNA for the CDR3 is TGTGCCAGCAGTTTCGACCGCTACGAGCAGTACTTC.

This rearrangement joins TRBV7-2 to TRBJ1-2, with TRBD1 matching 7 bases. Germline lookup yields CDR1 SGHTA and CDR2 FQGNSA. This CDR3 contains 14 residues. After removal of 4 bases from V and 6 bases from J, the junction contained 8 bases not matched to a gene. CDR3 sequence (DNA): TGTGCCAGCAGCTCGTACAGGGGCGCCCATGGCTACACCTTC. Encoded protein: CASSSYRGAHGYTF. Supplemented by reference TRBV7-2 and TRBJ1-2, the full variable domain reads GAGVSQSPSNKVTEKGKDVELRCDPISGHTALYWYRQSLGQGLEFLIYFQGNSAPDKSGLPSDRFSAERTGGSVSTLTIQRTQQEDSAVYLCASSSYRGAHGYTFGSGTRLTVV.

This clone was seen a few times. A much larger clonotype is one base distant, so this may be a read error. This CDR3 reads CASISSPGLAGGYGELFF. In DNA form, the CDR3 reads TGTGCCAGCATCTCGAGCCCCGGACTAGCGGGAGGGTACGGGGAGCTGTTTTTT. The chain couples TRBV11-1 to TRBJ2-2; 15 bases agree with TRBD2. CDR1 and CDR2 from the germline V gene are SGHAT and FQDESV (reference sequence). J lost 7 bases, V lost 7 bases, and 13 bases had no gene match. This CDR3 contains 18 residues.

This clone was picked up a small number of times. This rearrangement joins TRBV4-1 to TRBJ2-1; D not resolved. Trimming stripped 0 bases from V and 3 bases from J, with 9 bases between. Germline CDR1 reads MGHRA; CDR2 reads YSYEKL. The CDR3 is 15 residues long. CDR3 coding DNA: TGCGCCAGCAGCCAAGATACGACGATCTACAATGAGCAGTTCTTC. Its protein is CASSQDTTIYNEQFF.

This clone was detected many times. The J gene is TRBJ2-5, the V gene TRBV10-2; the match to TRBD1 covers 8 bases. Losses at the gene ends were 4 bases for V and 1 base for J; bases not matched to a gene: 8. Germline values: CDR1 WSHSY, CDR2 SAAADI. CDR3 length equals 16 residues. CDR3 bases: TGCGCCAGCAGTGGTTTAACAGGGGGGACCCAAGAGACCCAGTACTTC. This translates into CASSGLTGGTQETQYF.

At least ten counts were recorded for this clone. A read error may account for a junction end that differs from germline. This chain connects TRBV20-1 to TRBJ1-2; D is unresolved. This CDR3 is 15 amino acids long. CDR1 and CDR2 (germline): DFQATT, SNEGSKA (reference sequence). The CDR3: CSARDGGLSDYDYTF. DNA of the CDR3: TGCAGTGCTAGAGATGGAGGGCTATCGGACTATGACTACACCTTC.

In this sample, this clone turned up many times. The chain employs TRBV3-2 and TRBJ1-2; TRBD1 is the table's D call and was not checked against the DNA. TRBV3-2 is annotated as a pseudogene. The CDR3 consists of 19 residues. DNA of the CDR3: TGTGCCAGCAGACCACCAACCGGGACAGGGGGCCTAGATAGCTATGGCTACACCTTC. Translated: CASRPPTGTGGLDSYGYTF.